The 10 T cell receptor beta chains listed next were all sequenced from one sample in a study of post-analysis software for immune sequencing data. Unique molecular identifiers were built into the TCR beta cDNA libraries. In TCRdb, the PCR reads were re-called with MiXCR into one record per CDR3 protein. The sample has 800,000 to 950,000 distinct CDR3 sequences, 53% seen once. These TCRs are of unknown antigen specificity. Study-wide points: Five or six TRBV segments, TRBV5-6, TRBV5-1 and TRBV20-1 among them, were found more frequent in patients than controls.

The specimen was blood. Receptors originate from a girl between 10 and 17 years old with multiple sclerosis.

V and J are TRBV29-1 and TRBJ2-7; 10 positions agree with TRBD2. CDR1 is SQVTM, CDR2 ANQGSEA, per germline. V shed 5 bases and J 3 bases; nucleotides not matched to a gene: 7. The CDR3 sequence is 14 residues long. CDR3 region: CSVKGSGRSYEQYF. Here the CDR3 DNA reads TGCAGCGTTAAGGGTAGCGGGAGGAGCTACGAGCAGTACTTC.

The chain carries TRBV6-5 and TRBJ2-7; 12 bases agree with TRBD2. The DNA end is more similar to TRBJ2-1, so the J call may be wrong. CDR1 and CDR2 from the germline V gene are MNHEY and SVGAGI. This CDR3 has 16 amino acids. Here the CDR3 reads CASRAVETSGSTEQFF. DNA of the CDR3: TGTGCCAGCAGAGCGGTTGAGACTAGCGGGAGTACTGAGCAGTTCTTC.

V is TRBV19 and J is TRBJ1-1; D gene uncertain. The ends were cut back, 6 bases at V and 6 bases at J, with 17 bases in the middle. CDR1 and CDR2 from the germline V gene are LNHDA and SQIVND (reference sequence). CDR3 length: 14 amino acids. The CDR3 DNA follows: TGTGCCAGTAGCTTAGCCGCCGGTGGGCCTGAAGCTTTCTTT. Translated: CASSLAAGGPEAFF.

The CDR3 protein is CASPFWGTNGEQYF. For the CDR3, the DNA is TGTGCCAGCCCCTTCTGGGGGACTAATGGGGAGCAGTACTTC. The rearrangement links TRBV12-3 or TRBV12-4 to TRBJ2-7, with 7 bases lining up with TRBD2. V dropped 8 bases and J dropped 7; count of bases not matched to a gene: 14. The CDR3 runs 14 residues.

The chain uses TRBV30 and TRBJ2-4, with D uncertain. Gene TRBJ2-7 matches the end of the DNA better, so the J call may be wrong. Germline V lookup: CDR1 GTSNPN, CDR2 SVGIG (reference sequence). This CDR3 region has 11 residues. The CDR3 DNA sequence: TGTGCCTGGAGTGTAGGCGGCGAGCAGTACTTC. Translating gives CAWSVGGEQYF.

The rearrangement links TRBV3-1 to TRBJ1-2; 7 nucleotides agree with TRBD1. This CDR3 spans 17 amino acids. V lost 4 bases, J lost 0 bases, and 11 bases stayed unmatched. Germline V CDR1 and CDR2: LGHDT, YNNKEL (reference sequence). The DNA for the CDR3 is TGTGCCAGCAGCCTGCGGACAGGTCTCCTGTCTAACTATGGCTACACCTTC. Encoded protein: CASSLRTGLLSNYGYTF.

The rearrangement joins TRBV7-9 to TRBJ1-1; TRBD1 aligns across 8 bases. Germline trimming cut 5 bases from V and 5 bases from J; bases unmatched to any gene: 13. This CDR3 region has 16 residues. Germline-derived CDR1 and CDR2 are SEHNR and FQNEAQ (reference sequence). The CDR3 loop is CASSHWTGRGWTEAFF. The CDR3 coding sequence is TGTGCCAGCAGCCATTGGACAGGGAGGGGTTGGACTGAAGCTTTCTTT.

This chain connects TRBV27 to TRBJ1-1; D remains ambiguous. V was shortened by 0 bases and J by 5 bases, with 7 bases between the two germline ends. The CDR3 is 13 residues long. In germline, CDR1 is MNHEY, CDR2 SMNVEV (reference sequence). The CDR3 here is CASSLSTGTEAFF. CDR3 bases: TGTGCCAGCAGTTTATCTACGGGTACTGAAGCTTTCTTT.

The sample holds a few counts of this clonotype. The chain recombines TRBV5-6 with TRBJ2-1; 12 nucleotides line up with TRBD2. The CDR3 runs to 15 residues. The trim removed 0 bases at V and 9 bases at J, leaving 4 bases unmatched. CDR1 is SGHDT, CDR2 YYEEEE, per germline. The CDR3 reads CASSLGLAGGPEQFF. In DNA, the CDR3 is TGTGCCAGCAGCTTGGGCCTAGCGGGAGGGCCTGAGCAGTTCTTC.

The gene calls are TRBV14 and TRBJ2-4; D gene ambiguous. CDR1 is SGHDN, CDR2 FVKESK, per germline. The CDR3 is made up of 13 amino acids. Deletions cut 3 bases from V and 3 bases from J, with 6 bases between. The chain's CDR3 is CASSQLGKNIQYF. In DNA form, the CDR3 reads TGTGCCAGCAGCCAGCTCGGCAAAAACATTCAGTACTTC.